Each of the 3 T cell receptor beta chains below was sequenced from the same sample in a study of T-cell memory formation after mild COVID-19 (dated by TCRdb to about 2021). The library relied on 5' RACE. The data were produced on an Illumina NovaSeq 6000. TCRdb redid the processing of the public reads, applying fastp at Q25 and MiXCR, and retained in-frame beta chains. Every CDR3 protein is listed once, alongside the most common genes and DNA of its rows. The sample has about half a million distinct CDR3 sequences on record, 15% to 20% of them singletons. 9% to 15% of the sample rests with the top ten. Sequencing was done on a sample of PBMCs or a T cell subset sorted from them (not recorded which). The source of these receptors is an adult woman who had mild COVID-19 (a few samples of this study predate the infection). The sample titles of this study are shuffled in the database, so cell type and time point are left out; the donor was told from shared clones.

This clonotype occurred a few times. The chain joins TRBV7-2 to TRBJ1-1, with D tentatively TRBD1 (6 bases). The CDR3 spans 13 residues. V shed 6 bases and J shed 4 bases, with 12 bases lying between them. Per the germline V gene, CDR1 is SGHTA and CDR2 is FQGNSA. The CDR3 here is CASSGGPSTEAFF. In DNA, the CDR3 is TGTGCCAGCAGTGGGGGCCCGAGCACTGAAGCTTTCTTT.

The chain recombines TRBV5-1 with TRBJ2-3, with unresolved D. The ends were cut back, 1 base at V and 2 bases at J, with 17 bases in the middle. CDR1 and CDR2 (germline): SGHRS, YFSETQ. The CDR3 runs to 17 residues. The CDR3 spells CASSLRSNLRNTDTQYF. CDR3 nucleotides: TGCGCCAGCAGCTTGCGATCCAATCTTAGGAACACAGATACGCAGTATTTT.

V gene TRBV5-1 combines with J gene TRBJ1-1, with D unclear. The V and J ends lost 1 base and 0 bases respectively, with 13 bases between them. Germline V gene sequence: CDR1 SGHRS, CDR2 YFSETQ. The CDR3 spans 16 residues. CDR3 in DNA: TGCGCCAGCAGCTTGCACAATACAGAGATGAACACTGAAGCTTTCTTT. Amino acid sequence: CASSLHNTEMNTEAFF.